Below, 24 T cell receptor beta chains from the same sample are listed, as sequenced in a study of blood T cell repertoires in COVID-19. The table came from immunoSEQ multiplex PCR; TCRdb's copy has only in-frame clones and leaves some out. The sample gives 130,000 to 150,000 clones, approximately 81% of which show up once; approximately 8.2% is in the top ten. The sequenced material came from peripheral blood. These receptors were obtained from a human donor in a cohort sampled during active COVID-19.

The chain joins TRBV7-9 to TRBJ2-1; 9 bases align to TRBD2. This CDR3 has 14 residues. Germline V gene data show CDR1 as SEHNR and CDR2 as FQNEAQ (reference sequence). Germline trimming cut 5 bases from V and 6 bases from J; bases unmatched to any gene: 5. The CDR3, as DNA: TGTGCCAGCAGCCAGACTAGCGGCCTCAATGAGCAGTTCTTC. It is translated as CASSQTSGLNEQFF.

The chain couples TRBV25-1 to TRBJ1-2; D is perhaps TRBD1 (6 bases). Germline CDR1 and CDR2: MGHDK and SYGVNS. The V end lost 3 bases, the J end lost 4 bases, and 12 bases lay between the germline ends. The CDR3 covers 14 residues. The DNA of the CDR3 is TGTGCCAGCAGTGAGAGGGGCAGGGGCTATGGCTACACCTTC. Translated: CASSERGRGYGYTF.

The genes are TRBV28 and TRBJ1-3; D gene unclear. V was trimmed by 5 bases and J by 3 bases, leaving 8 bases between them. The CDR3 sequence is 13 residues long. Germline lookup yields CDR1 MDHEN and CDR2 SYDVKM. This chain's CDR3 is CASSLQSGNTIYF. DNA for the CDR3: TGTGCCAGCAGTCTACAGAGTGGAAACACCATATATTTT.

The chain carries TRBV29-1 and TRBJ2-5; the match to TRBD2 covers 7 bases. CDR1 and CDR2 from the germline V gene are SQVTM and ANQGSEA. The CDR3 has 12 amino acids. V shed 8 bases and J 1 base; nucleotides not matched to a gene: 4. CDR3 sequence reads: CSLGGTQETQYF. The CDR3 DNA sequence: TGCAGCCTCGGGGGGACCCAAGAGACCCAGTACTTC.

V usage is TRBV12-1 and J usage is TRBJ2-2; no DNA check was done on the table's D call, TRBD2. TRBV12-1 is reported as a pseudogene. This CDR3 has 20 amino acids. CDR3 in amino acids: CASEYWETSGRRRDTGELFF. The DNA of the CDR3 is TGTGCCAGCGAGTACTGGGAGACTAGCGGGAGACGGCGAGACACCGGGGAGCTGTTTTTT.

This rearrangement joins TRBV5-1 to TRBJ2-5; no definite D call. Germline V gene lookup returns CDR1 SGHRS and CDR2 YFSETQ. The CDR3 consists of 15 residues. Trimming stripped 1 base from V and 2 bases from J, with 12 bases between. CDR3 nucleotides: TGCGCCAGCAGCTTGTGGGTGGGCGATCAAGAGACCCAGTACTTC. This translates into CASSLWVGDQETQYF.

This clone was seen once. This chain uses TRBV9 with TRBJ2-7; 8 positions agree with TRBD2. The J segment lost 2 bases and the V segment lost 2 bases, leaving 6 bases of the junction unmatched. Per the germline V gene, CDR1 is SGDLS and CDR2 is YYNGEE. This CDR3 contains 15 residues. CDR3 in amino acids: CASSVGSGITYEQYF. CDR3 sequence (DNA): TGTGCCAGCAGCGTGGGTAGCGGGATCACCTACGAGCAGTACTTC.

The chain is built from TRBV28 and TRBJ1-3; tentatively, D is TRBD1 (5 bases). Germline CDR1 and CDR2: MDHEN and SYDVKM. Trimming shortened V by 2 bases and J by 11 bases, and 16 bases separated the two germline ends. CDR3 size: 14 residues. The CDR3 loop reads CASSLQGGLLAIYF. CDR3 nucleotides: TGTGCCAGCAGTTTACAGGGAGGGCTATTGGCCATATATTTT.

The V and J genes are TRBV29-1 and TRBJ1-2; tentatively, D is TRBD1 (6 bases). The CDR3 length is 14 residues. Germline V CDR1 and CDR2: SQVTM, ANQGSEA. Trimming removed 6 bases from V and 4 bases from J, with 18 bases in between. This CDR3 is CSVLDRTGAYGYTF. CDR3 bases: TGCAGCGTCCTAGACAGGACCGGGGCCTATGGCTACACCTTC. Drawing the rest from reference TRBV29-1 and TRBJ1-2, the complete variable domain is SAVISQKPSRDICQRGTSLTIQCQVDSQVTMMFWYRQQPGQSLTLIATANQGSEATYESGFVIDKFPISRPNLTFSTLTVSNMSPEDSSIYLCSVLDRTGAYGYTFGSGTRLTVV.

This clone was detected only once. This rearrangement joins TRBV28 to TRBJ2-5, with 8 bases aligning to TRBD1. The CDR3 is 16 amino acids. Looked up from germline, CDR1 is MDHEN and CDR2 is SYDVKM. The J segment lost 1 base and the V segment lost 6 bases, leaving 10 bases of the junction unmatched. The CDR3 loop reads CASSLGQGFVQETQYF. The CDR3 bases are TGTGCCAGCAGCCTAGGACAGGGCTTCGTCCAAGAGACCCAGTACTTC. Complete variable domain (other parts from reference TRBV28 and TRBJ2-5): DVKVTQSSRYLVKRTGEKVFLECVQDMDHENMFWYRQDPGLGLRLIYFSYDVKMKEKGDIPEGYSVSREKKERFSLILESASTNQTSMYLCASSLGQGFVQETQYFGPGTRLLVL.

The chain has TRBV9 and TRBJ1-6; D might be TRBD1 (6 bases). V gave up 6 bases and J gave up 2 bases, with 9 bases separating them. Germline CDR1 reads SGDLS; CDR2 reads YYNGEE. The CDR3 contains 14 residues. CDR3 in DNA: TGTGCCAGCAAGCCAGGGGCCTATAATTCACCCCTCCACTTT. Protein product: CASKPGAYNSPLHF.

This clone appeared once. Written as DNA, the CDR3 is TGTGCCAGCAGCAAAAACCCCATCGGGGGGGATGAGCAGTTCTTC. This translates into CASSKNPIGGDEQFF. The V call is TRBV21-1, the J call TRBJ2-1; the table's D call, TRBD2, has no DNA check behind it. TRBV21-1 is termed a pseudogene. The CDR3 covers 15 residues.

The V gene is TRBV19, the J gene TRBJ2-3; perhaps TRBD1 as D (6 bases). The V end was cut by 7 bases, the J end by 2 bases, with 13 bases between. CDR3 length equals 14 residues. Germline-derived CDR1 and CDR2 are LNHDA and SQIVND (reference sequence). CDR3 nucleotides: TGTGCCAGTACCTTACAGGGTATCACAGATACGCAGTATTTT. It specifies CASTLQGITDTQYF.

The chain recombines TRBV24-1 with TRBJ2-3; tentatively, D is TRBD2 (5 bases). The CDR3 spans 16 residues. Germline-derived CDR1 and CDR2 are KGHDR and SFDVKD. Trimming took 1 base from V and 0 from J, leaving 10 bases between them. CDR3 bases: TGTGCCACCAGTGATTTAGGCGGGCCTAGCACAGATACGCAGTATTTT. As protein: CATSDLGGPSTDTQYF.

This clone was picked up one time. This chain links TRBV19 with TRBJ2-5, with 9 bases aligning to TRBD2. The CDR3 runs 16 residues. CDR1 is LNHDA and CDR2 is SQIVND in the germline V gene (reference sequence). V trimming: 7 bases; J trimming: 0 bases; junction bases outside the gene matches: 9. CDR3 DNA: TGTGCCAGTAAAGGTCTTGGACTAGCGCACCAAGAGACCCAGTACTTC. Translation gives CASKGLGLAHQETQYF.

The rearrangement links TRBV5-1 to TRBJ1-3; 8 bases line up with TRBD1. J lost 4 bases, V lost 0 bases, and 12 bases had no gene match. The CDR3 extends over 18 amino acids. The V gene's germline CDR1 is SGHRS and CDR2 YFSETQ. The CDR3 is CASSLDGSGGLGGNTIYF. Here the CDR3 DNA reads TGCGCCAGCAGCTTGGATGGCTCAGGGGGCCTTGGAGGAAACACCATATATTTT. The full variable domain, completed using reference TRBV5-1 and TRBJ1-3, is KAGVTQTPRYLIKTRGQQVTLSCSPISGHRSVSWYQQTPGQGLQFLFEYFSETQRNKGNFPGRFSGRQFSNSRSEMNVSTLELGDSALYLCASSLDGSGGLGGNTIYFGEGSWLTVV.

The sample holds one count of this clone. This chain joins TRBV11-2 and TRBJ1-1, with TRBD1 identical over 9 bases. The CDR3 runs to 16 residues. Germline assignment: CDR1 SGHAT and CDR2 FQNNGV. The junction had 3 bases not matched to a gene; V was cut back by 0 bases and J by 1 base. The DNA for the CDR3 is TGTGCCAGCAGCTTAGAGGGGGACAGGGCGAACACTGAAGCTTTCTTT. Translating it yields CASSLEGDRANTEAFF.

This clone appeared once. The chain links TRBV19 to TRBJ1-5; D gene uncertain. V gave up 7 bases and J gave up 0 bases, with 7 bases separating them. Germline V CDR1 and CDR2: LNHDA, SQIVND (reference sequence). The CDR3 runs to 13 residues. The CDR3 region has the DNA TGTGCCAGTATGGACTATAGCAATCAGCCCCAGCATTTT. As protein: CASMDYSNQPQHF.

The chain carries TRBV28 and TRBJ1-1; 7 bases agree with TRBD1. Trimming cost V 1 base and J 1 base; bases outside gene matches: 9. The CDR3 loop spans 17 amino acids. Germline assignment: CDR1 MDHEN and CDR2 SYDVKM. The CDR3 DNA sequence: TGTGCCAGCAGTTTATACGCGGGATACAGGGGGAACACTGAAGCTTTCTTT. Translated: CASSLYAGYRGNTEAFF. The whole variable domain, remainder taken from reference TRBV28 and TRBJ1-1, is DVKVTQSSRYLVKRTGEKVFLECVQDMDHENMFWYRQDPGLGLRLIYFSYDVKMKEKGDIPEGYSVSREKKERFSLILESASTNQTSMYLCASSLYAGYRGNTEAFFGQGTRLTVV.

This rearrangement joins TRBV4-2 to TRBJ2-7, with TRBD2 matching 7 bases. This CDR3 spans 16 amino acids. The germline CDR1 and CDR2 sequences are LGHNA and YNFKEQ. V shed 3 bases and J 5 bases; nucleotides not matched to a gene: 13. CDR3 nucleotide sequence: TGTGCCAGCAGCCAGGTGGGGGGGAGGAATTCCAACGAGCAGTACTTC. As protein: CASSQVGGRNSNEQYF.

Here the CDR3 reads CASSSPVAGGQFF. The CDR3 nucleotides are TGTGCCAGCAGTTCCCCGGTAGCGGGAGGACAGTTCTTC. The rearrangement links TRBV28 to TRBJ2-1, with 10 positions matching TRBD2. The CDR3 sequence is 13 residues long. Germline lookup yields CDR1 MDHEN and CDR2 SYDVKM. Trimming at V came to 4 bases and at J to 13 bases, leaving 7 bases not matched to a gene.

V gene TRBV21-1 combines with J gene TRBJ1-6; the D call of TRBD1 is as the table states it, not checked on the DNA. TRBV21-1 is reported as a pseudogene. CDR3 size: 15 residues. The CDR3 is CASSTAGQGYSPLHF. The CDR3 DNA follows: TGTGCCAGCAGCACAGCAGGACAGGGGTATTCACCCCTCCACTTT.

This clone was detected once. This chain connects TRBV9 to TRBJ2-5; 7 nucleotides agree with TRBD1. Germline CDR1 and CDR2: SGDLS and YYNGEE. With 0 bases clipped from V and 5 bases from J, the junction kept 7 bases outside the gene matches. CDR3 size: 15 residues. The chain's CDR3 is CASSVDHRGSETQYF. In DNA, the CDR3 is TGTGCCAGCAGCGTAGATCACAGGGGTAGCGAGACCCAGTACTTC.

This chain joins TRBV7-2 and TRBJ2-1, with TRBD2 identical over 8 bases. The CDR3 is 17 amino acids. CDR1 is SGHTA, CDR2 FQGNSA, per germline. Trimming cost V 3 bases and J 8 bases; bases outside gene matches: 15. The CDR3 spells CASSLAQREWNSHEQFF. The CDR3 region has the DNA TGTGCCAGCAGCTTGGCCCAGCGGGAGTGGAACTCCCATGAGCAGTTCTTC.